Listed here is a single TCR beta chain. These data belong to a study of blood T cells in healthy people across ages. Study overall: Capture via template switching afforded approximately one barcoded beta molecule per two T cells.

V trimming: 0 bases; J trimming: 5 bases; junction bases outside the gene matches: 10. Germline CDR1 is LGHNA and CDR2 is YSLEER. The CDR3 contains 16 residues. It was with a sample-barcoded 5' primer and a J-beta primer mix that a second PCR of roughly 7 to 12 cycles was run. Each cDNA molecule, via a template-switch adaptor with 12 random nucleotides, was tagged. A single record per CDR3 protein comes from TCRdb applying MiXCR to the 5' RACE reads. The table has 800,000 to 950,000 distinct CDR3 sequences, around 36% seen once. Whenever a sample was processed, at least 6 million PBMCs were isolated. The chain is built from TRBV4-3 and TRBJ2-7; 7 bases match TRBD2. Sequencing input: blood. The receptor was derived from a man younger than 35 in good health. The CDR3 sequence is CASSQELRRGMNEQYF. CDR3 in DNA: TGCGCCAGCAGCCAAGAACTGAGGCGGGGGATGAACGAGCAGTACTTC.